This T cell receptor (beta chain) appears in the sequencing data of a study of molecular identifiers for immune sequencing clone quantification. At the level of the study: For replicates, RNA isolated from about 20,000 or 100,000 naive CD8 cells was divided into five portions, of which four were sequenced.

It was with previously described methods and listed TCR primers that bulk TCR libraries were made. TCRdb ran MiXCR on the PCR reads and lists one entry per CDR3 protein. The table records approximately 680,000 distinct CDR3 sequences, about 25% of them present only once. Looked up from germline, CDR1 is MNHEY and CDR2 is SMNVEV (reference sequence). The length of the CDR3 is 12 residues. V lost 11 bases, J lost 11 bases, and 12 bases stayed unmatched. Naive CD8 libraries came from roughly 20,000 to 1,000,000 sorted cells with 10%, 30% or 50% RNA. Sorting was used to obtain naive CD8 T cells (CD8+CD4-CCR7+CD45RA+).

The chain uses TRBV27 and TRBJ1-1, with 9 bases matching TRBD1. The sample consisted of naive CD8+ T cells from blood, with Jurkat cell RNA spiked in. Described subset: FACS-sorted CD8+CD4-CCR7+CD45RA+ naive T cells. This receptor was identified in a human donor in good health. Some libraries in this study had Jurkat cell RNA spiked in. The CDR3 here is CAGTITGGQAFF. The CDR3 DNA reads TGTGCCGGCACCATCACAGGGGGCCAGGCTTTCTTT.